This TCR beta chain was profiled in a study of blood T cell repertoires in COVID-19 (dated by TCRdb to the early 2020s). Study-level background: Samples covering the acute and convalescent phases of COVID-19 were provided by collaborators in the United States, Italy and Spain. The prospective study material was composed of cDNA or gDNA derived from T cells, B-cell-depleted T cells, or PBMCs. Samples came from the ongoing ImmuneRACE study (first 160 participants) plus 1,254 subjects from 6 global collaborators. The dataset comprised deeply sampled blood TCRbeta repertoires from subjects exposed to, actively infected with, or recovered from COVID-19. Where available, HLA class I and class II types were obtained from metadata supplied by the sample provider rather than from assay-based typing. A de-identified subject ID, COVID-19 status, age in years and sex were almost always included in the sample metadata. The repertoires were made available in a free public database intended to serve as a resource for research on the immune response to SARS-CoV-2. Here is what the overall study found, with its caveats: The quantity of clinical and demographic metadata differed by source and by participant and was supplied without curation.

The immunoSEQ Assay, a bias-controlled multiplex PCR, was used to amplify TCRbeta CDR3 regions from genomic DNA. Per the original workflow: Within the assay, amplification of reference gene primers was used to estimate how many nucleated cells each sample contained. Sequence reads were collapsed and filtered to measure the absolute abundance of every unique TCRbeta CDR3 rearrangement. For each sample, productive Simpson clonality was calculated by taking the square root of Simpson's diversity index across productive rearrangements. The source is immuneACCESS, and TCRdb retained only in-frame sequences with V and J called. Part of the clones is not carried over; for the studies checked, unresolved V genes explain less than half of this, and the remainder is unexplained. V and J calls and clone size follow that table, whereas D and trimming were derived from the DNA. The sample table holds around 250,000 clones, of which just over 85% were seen once. About a sixth of the sample is taken by the ten largest.

The germline V gene supplies CDR1 SNHLY and CDR2 FYNNEI. The CDR3 runs 13 residues from the cysteine to the phenylalanine. Only CDR3 DNA is held: 39 bases, read in frame from base 1. The trim is 7 bases for V and 7 bases for J, with a gap of 13 bases between the germline ends. Remarks on this clone: The target of this receptor is not known. Base quality data are lacking; no much larger clone is found one base away.

Enrolling through a virtual design, the prospective study's participants ranged in age from roughly 18 to 95 years and lived across about two dozen United States geographic areas. Cohort assignment in the prospective study relied on participant-reported clinical history from a screening survey and a study questionnaire. Recovered participants in ImmuneRACE Cohort 3 were defined by two consecutive negative NP/OP PCR tests, clearance by a healthcare professional, or resolution of symptoms. In the prospective study, whole blood, serum and a nasopharyngeal or oropharyngeal swab were collected from each participant by mobile phlebotomists. Participants in the prospective study had the option to provide additional blood draws and questionnaires over a 2-month period. Before DNA extraction, prospective study blood samples were shipped either frozen or at room temperature.

Specimen: PBMCs or T cells enriched from blood (not recorded which). This sequence uses TRBV2 and TRBJ2-2; no D gene is confidently identified. This sequence originates from a man between 18 and 29 years old who had recovered from COVID-19. The DNA sequence follows: TGTGCCAGCAAATTTGGAGTACTCGGGGAGCTGTTTTTT. This gives the protein CASKFGVLGELFF.